This TCR beta chain is drawn from a study of cytomegalovirus exposure and HLA in healthy donors. Study-level background: From some 190 million T cells, an earlier analysis saw around 120 million unique TCR beta sequences.

The CDR3 is made up of 13 amino acids. V was cut by 2 bases and J by 3 bases, with 8 bases left in between. The germline V gene has CDR1 MNHEY and CDR2 SVGAGI. Study-wide results and limits: There were a few CMV-associated chains whose specificity for CMV antigens was confirmed in vitro. In a later analysis, TCR beta V- and J-gene trimming was associated with a missense DCLRE1C variant. The listing of roughly 160 TCR beta chains classed them as cytomegalovirus-associated.

Notes on this clone: Its target is not known.

A multiplex PCR was run with 60 Vbeta primers and 13 Jbeta primers. Data came from immunoSEQ multiplex PCR; TCRdb stores just in-frame clones and leaves some out. In total, the table holds under 200,000 clones. Sequencing input: PBMCs. The source is a man in his thirties or forties in good health and CMV-seronegative. The genes are TRBV6-5 and TRBJ2-7, with D possibly being TRBD1 (6 bases). This CDR3 is CASSYTGFYEQYF. CDR3 bases: TGTGCCAGCAGTTACACAGGGTTCTACGAGCAGTACTTC.